This entry concerns a single TCR beta chain. The antigen this receptor binds is unknown. Base qualities are not at hand, and no much larger clone is one base apart. At one collaborating source in Seattle, patients were enrolled during active infection and were followed longitudinally through the course of disease. Whole blood was collected in K2EDTA tubes by collaborating institutions according to the institutions' own protocols. For TCRbeta analysis, collaborators shipped samples in one of three forms: frozen whole blood, isolated PBMCs, or DNA extracted from either of those sample types. CDR1 and CDR2 are read off the germline V gene (reference sequence) as LNHNV and YYDKDF. For this chain, trimming is 5 bases at the V end and 3 bases at the J end, and the number of junction bases without a gene match is 3. Taken from cysteine to phenylalanine, the CDR3 has 14 residues. The retained sequence is limited to the CDR3, 42 bases, with the frame set at the first base.

The data were obtained in a study of blood T cell repertoires in COVID-19 (dated by TCRdb to the early 2020s). Concerning the study at large: Collaborator samples came from the United States, Italy and Spain and covered acute and convalescent phases of COVID-19. The material from the prospective study consisted of cDNA or gDNA derived from T cells, B-cell-depleted T cells, or PBMCs. The samples were drawn from the first 160 participants of the ongoing ImmuneRACE study and from over a thousand subjects provided by 6 global collaborators. A freely available public database, intended as a resource for researchers studying the immune response to SARS-CoV-2, is where the repertoires were released. A de-identified subject ID, COVID-19 status, age in years and sex were almost always included in the sample metadata. Deeply sampled blood TCRbeta repertoires from subjects exposed to, actively infected with, or recovered from COVID-19 were included in the dataset. HLA class I and class II types, where available, came from metadata supplied by the sample provider rather than from assay-based typing. On the study overall, not on this receptor specifically: How much clinical and demographic metadata was included differed by source and by participant, and the metadata was provided uncurated.

TCRbeta CDR3 regions were amplified from genomic DNA using the immunoSEQ Assay, a bias-controlled multiplex PCR. The authors' pipeline ran thus. The number of nucleated cells in each sample was estimated by amplification of reference gene primers within the assay. To quantify the absolute abundance of each unique TCRbeta CDR3 rearrangement, sequence reads were collapsed and filtered. For each sample, productive Simpson clonality was calculated as the square root of Simpson's diversity index across productive rearrangements. The table was pulled from immuneACCESS by TCRdb, which kept in-frame rearrangements only. Such tables lose some clones; where checked, under half of the loss comes from unresolved V genes, and the rest has no known cause. Clonal size and the V and J genes are those of that table, whereas D and trimming came from the DNA. This sample holds 270,000 or so clones; 65% to 85% were observed only once. The ten largest clones capture 1.4% to 1.5% of the sample.

The receptor was isolated from a human donor with COVID-19, enrolled during active disease. The donor label of this sample is uncertain. The sequence joins TRBV15 to TRBJ1-4, with 7 middle bases fitting TRBD1. Material: peripheral blood. Here the CDR3 is given as CATSLDRANEKLFF. The DNA sequence is as follows: TGTGCCACCAGCTTAGACAGGGCTAATGAAAAACTGTTTTTT. The entire variable domain, with the stretches around the CDR3 drawn from the reference TRBV15 and TRBJ1-4 proteins, is DAMVIQNPRYQVTQFGKPVTLSCSQTLNHNVMYWYQQKSSQAPKLLFHYYDKDFNNEADTPDNFQSRRPNTSFCFLDIRSPGLGDTAMYLCATSLDRANEKLFFGSGTQLSVL.